This T cell receptor beta chain was identified in a study of blood T cell repertoires in COVID-19. Study-level information: Samples representing acute and convalescent COVID-19 were sourced from the United States, Italy and Spain. Sources were T cells, B-cell-depleted T cells, or PBMCs; the material itself was cDNA or gDNA.

The V and J ends lost 5 bases and 7 bases respectively, with 14 bases between them. The CDR3 has 13 residues. Libraries were prepared by immunoSEQ multiplex PCR; TCRdb keeps only in-frame clonotypes and omits some of them. Altogether 540,000 or so clones are present, around nine tenths being singletons, with the ten largest covering roughly 7.3%. The origin of this receptor is a woman between 50 and 59 years old with COVID-19, enrolled during active disease. The rearrangement uses TRBV12-3 or TRBV12-4 and TRBJ1-2; possibly TRBD1 for D (5 bases). Material: peripheral blood. In nucleotides, the CDR3 is TGTGCCAGCAGTCTAACAGGTATTGCTGGCTACACCTTC. Encoded protein: CASSLTGIAGYTF.